This entry lists 20 T cell receptor beta chains sequenced from one sample in a study of CD8+CD57+ T cells in acquired aplastic anemia. CDR3 and TCR beta VDJ profiling relied on genomic DNA as the template. Using its own MiXCR run on the reads, TCRdb lists one record per CDR3 protein. The table shows about 200,000 distinct CDR3 sequences, with about 62% occurring only once. For sequencing, patients were chosen who had shown expansion of CD8+CD57+ cells by flow cytometry. Material for sequencing was sorted CD4+, CD8+, or CD8+CD57+ T cells (not recorded which) from PBMCs. The source of these receptors is a human donor with aplastic anemia.

A few counts support this clonotype. At one end the junction does not follow the germline gene, possibly because of a read error. The chain employs TRBV5-5 and TRBJ1-5; possible D gene TRBD1, 6 bases. Germline V gives CDR1 SGHKS, CDR2 YYEKEE (reference sequence). CDR3 size: 16 residues. As DNA, the CDR3 is TGTGCCGGCAGCTTGGGTACAGGGTTATTCGGTCAGCCCCAGCATTTT. It specifies CAGSLGTGLFGQPQHF.

V and J are TRBV2 and TRBJ2-1, with D perhaps matching TRBD2 (6 bases). The germline gives CDR1 SNHLY, CDR2 FYNNEI. The CDR3 is 15 amino acids. The V end lost 7 bases, the J end lost 9 bases, and 22 bases lay between the germline ends. The CDR3 loop reads CASTPDYGVGGEQFF. CDR3 DNA: TGTGCCAGCACCCCGGACTACGGGGTTGGTGGTGAGCAGTTCTTC.

The J gene is TRBJ2-7, the V gene TRBV11-2; D is unresolved. Trimming stripped 6 bases from V and 10 bases from J, with 13 bases between. The CDR3 totals 11 residues. Looked up from germline, CDR1 is SGHAT and CDR2 is FQNNGV. As DNA, the CDR3 is TGTGCCAGCAGGGAGACTGACACACAGTACTTC. Its translation: CASRETDTQYF.

This clonotype was counted between two and nine times. V and J are TRBV15 and TRBJ2-1; no definite D call. There are 15 residues in the CDR3. Trimming took 3 bases from V and 6 from J, leaving 15 bases between them. Germline CDR1 LNHNV, CDR2 YYDKDF (reference sequence). CDR3 protein: CATSSLAGSGNEQFF. The DNA for the CDR3 is TGTGCCACCAGCAGCTTGGCTGGGTCCGGCAATGAGCAGTTCTTC. Together with reference TRBV15 and TRBJ2-1, the CDR3 gives the full variable domain: DAMVIQNPRYQVTQFGKPVTLSCSQTLNHNVMYWYQQKSSQAPKLLFHYYDKDFNNEADTPDNFQSRRPNTSFCFLDIRSPGLGDTAMYLCATSSLAGSGNEQFFGPGTRLTVL.

V usage is TRBV12-3 or TRBV12-4 and J usage is TRBJ2-7, with D possibly matching TRBD1 (7 bases). CDR3 length: 12 amino acids. The V gene lost 5 bases and the J gene lost 12 bases, with 17 bases spanning the gap. The CDR3 protein is CASSAGQRPRYF. CDR3 coding DNA: TGTGCCAGCAGTGCGGGACAGCGCCCACGGTACTTC.

The V gene is TRBV7-9, the J gene TRBJ2-1; 8 nucleotides align to TRBD2. From germline, CDR1 is SEHNR and CDR2 FQNEAQ (reference sequence). The length of the CDR3 is 14 residues. After removal of 2 bases from V and 8 bases from J, the junction contained 5 bases not matched to a gene. The CDR3 DNA follows: TGTGCCAGCAGCTTACCGCCGGGAGGGTATGAGCAGTTCTTC. Translated: CASSLPPGGYEQFF.

The V call is TRBV10-3, the J call TRBJ1-6; D not resolved. Trimming took 6 bases from V and 10 from J, leaving 16 bases between them. Germline values: CDR1 ENHRY, CDR2 SYGVKD. The CDR3 contains 14 residues. The CDR3 region is CAIRPAACASPLHF. CDR3 DNA sequence: TGTGCCATCAGGCCAGCAGCTTGCGCCTCACCCCTCCACTTT.

This clonotype was detected a few times. This chain connects TRBV20-1 to TRBJ2-7, with D perhaps TRBD2 (6 bases). This CDR3 region has 16 residues. Per germline, CDR1 DFQATT and CDR2 SNEGSKA (reference sequence). Trimming stripped 3 bases from V and 0 bases from J, with 18 bases between. The CDR3 region has the DNA TGCAGTGCTAGCCCACTAGCCCGGGGCAGCTCCTACGAGCAGTACTTC. It codes for CSASPLARGSSYEQYF.

The chain recombines TRBV10-3 with TRBJ2-1; 11 nucleotides agree with TRBD2. The germline gives CDR1 ENHRY, CDR2 SYGVKD. Germline trimming cut 11 bases from V and 8 bases from J; bases unmatched to any gene: 8. The CDR3 runs to 13 residues. CDR3 residues: CASAGTSGDEQFF. The CDR3 region has the DNA TGTGCCTCCGCCGGGACTAGCGGCGATGAGCAGTTCTTC.

The chain uses TRBV19 and TRBJ1-6; D perhaps matches TRBD1 (5 bases). The V gene's germline CDR1 is LNHDA and CDR2 SQIVND (reference sequence). The CDR3 is made up of 14 amino acids. V was trimmed by 5 bases and J by 10 bases, leaving 15 bases between them. The DNA of the CDR3 is TGTGCCAGTAGTTACTTTAAGGGGAAATCACCCCTCCACTTT. It is translated as CASSYFKGKSPLHF.

This chain links TRBV2 with TRBJ2-5; no firm D call. Trimming took 7 bases from V and 1 from J, leaving 13 bases between them. The CDR3 has 14 amino acids. From germline, CDR1 is SNHLY and CDR2 FYNNEI. The CDR3 loop is CASIRPPGQETQYF. The CDR3 DNA reads as TGTGCCAGCATCAGGCCTCCCGGCCAAGAGACCCAGTACTTC.

Turning to this clonotype: A much more abundant neighbour one base away suggests this may be a read error. The chain carries TRBV6-5 and TRBJ1-1; D remains ambiguous. CDR1 is MNHEY and CDR2 is SVGAGI in the germline V gene. The CDR3 totals 13 residues. The CDR3 bases are TGTGCCGGCAGTTACGCGTCTTTGTCTGAAGCTTTCTTT. Protein product: CAGSYASLSEAFF.

V and J are TRBV10-3 and TRBJ2-7; 9 positions match TRBD1. J gave up 0 bases and V 10 bases, and 7 bases lay outside the gene matches. Per germline, CDR1 ENHRY and CDR2 SYGVKD. This CDR3 is 14 amino acids long. The CDR3 loop reads CASSWDRASYEQYF. CDR3 DNA sequence: TGTGCCAGCAGCTGGGACAGGGCCTCCTACGAGCAGTACTTC.

This clonotype was seen more than once but under ten times. The chain employs TRBV6-2 or TRBV6-3 and TRBJ2-7; 10 positions agree with TRBD2. The junction had 7 bases not matched to a gene; V was cut back by 2 bases and J by 6 bases. This CDR3 contains 15 residues. Germline-derived CDR1 and CDR2 are MNHEY and SVGEGT. CDR3 sequence reads: CASSYGGTSATEQYF. CDR3 DNA: TGTGCCAGCAGTTACGGTGGGACTAGCGCTACCGAGCAGTACTTC.

This chain connects TRBV7-9 to TRBJ2-7; weak D call: TRBD1 (6 bases). V shed 5 bases and J shed 0 bases, with 14 bases lying between them. CDR3 length equals 15 residues. Germline assignment: CDR1 SEHNR and CDR2 FQNEAQ (reference sequence). CDR3 amino acids: CASSTSRGSSYEQYF. CDR3 DNA: TGTGCCAGCAGCACCTCGAGGGGGAGCTCCTACGAGCAGTACTTC. Using reference TRBV7-9 and TRBJ2-7 for the parts outside the CDR3, the full variable domain is DTGVSQNPRHKITKRGQNVTFRCDPISEHNRLYWYRQTLGQGPEFLTYFQNEAQLEKSRLLSDRFSAERPKGSFSTLEIQRTEQGDSAMYLCASSTSRGSSYEQYFGPGTRLTVT.

This chain uses TRBV24-1 with TRBJ1-5; D unclear. This CDR3 has 14 residues. V lost 3 bases and J 4 bases, leaving 9 bases between the germline ends. From germline, CDR1 is KGHDR and CDR2 SFDVKD. The CDR3 sequence is CATSDVDWNQPQHF. For the CDR3, the DNA is TGTGCCACCAGTGATGTGGACTGGAATCAGCCCCAGCATTTT.

J is TRBJ2-3 and V is TRBV20-1, with D perhaps TRBD2 (5 bases). Trimming stripped 7 bases from V and 6 bases from J, with 17 bases between. This CDR3 has 13 amino acids. Germline CDR1 and CDR2: DFQATT and SNEGSKA (reference sequence). The CDR3 nucleotides read TGCAGTGTCCCGGCATTGGGCGGGGATACGCAGTATTTT. It codes for CSVPALGGDTQYF.

This clonotype was counted a few times. The chain uses TRBV5-1 and TRBJ2-7, with TRBD1 matching 7 bases. Germline values: CDR1 SGHRS, CDR2 YFSETQ. With 3 bases clipped from V and 4 bases from J, the junction kept 7 bases outside the gene matches. The CDR3 extends over 14 amino acids. CDR3 DNA: TGCGCCAGCAGCTCGACAGGGAGTAGATACGAGCAGTACTTC. This gives the protein CASSSTGSRYEQYF.

This clonotype was seen a handful of times. V usage is TRBV10-2 and J usage is TRBJ1-2; D call uncertain. The V end was cut by 3 bases, the J end by 4 bases, with 9 bases between. CDR1 WSHSY and CDR2 SAAADI come from the germline V gene. The length of the CDR3 is 13 residues. The DNA of the CDR3 is TGCGCCAGCAGTGACAGGTTGGCCTATGGCTACACCTTC. Its translation: CASSDRLAYGYTF.

The gene calls are TRBV7-9 and TRBJ1-1; D is unresolved. Germline CDR1 SEHNR, CDR2 FQNEAQ (reference sequence). CDR3 length: 11 amino acids. Trimming cost V 2 bases and J 6 bases, with 4 bases left between them. CDR3 sequence (DNA): TGTGCCAGCAGCTTAAGACCTGAAGCTTTCTTT. Residues: CASSLRPEAFF.